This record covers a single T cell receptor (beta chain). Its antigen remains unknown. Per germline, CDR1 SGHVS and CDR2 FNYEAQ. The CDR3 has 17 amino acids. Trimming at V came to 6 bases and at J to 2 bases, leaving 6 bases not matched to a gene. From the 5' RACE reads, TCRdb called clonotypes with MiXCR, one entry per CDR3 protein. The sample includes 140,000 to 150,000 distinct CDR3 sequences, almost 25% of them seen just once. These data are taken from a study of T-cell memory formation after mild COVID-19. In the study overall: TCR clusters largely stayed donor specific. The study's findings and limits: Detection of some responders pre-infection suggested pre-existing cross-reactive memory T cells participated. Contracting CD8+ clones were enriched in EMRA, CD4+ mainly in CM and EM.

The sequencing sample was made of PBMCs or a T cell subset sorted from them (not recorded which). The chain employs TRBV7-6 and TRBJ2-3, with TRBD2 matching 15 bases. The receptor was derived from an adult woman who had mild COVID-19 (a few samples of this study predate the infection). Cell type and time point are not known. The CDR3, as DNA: TGTGCCAGCAGGCGCGGACTAGCGGGGGGGGACACAGATACGCAGTATTTT. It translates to CASRRGLAGGDTDTQYF.